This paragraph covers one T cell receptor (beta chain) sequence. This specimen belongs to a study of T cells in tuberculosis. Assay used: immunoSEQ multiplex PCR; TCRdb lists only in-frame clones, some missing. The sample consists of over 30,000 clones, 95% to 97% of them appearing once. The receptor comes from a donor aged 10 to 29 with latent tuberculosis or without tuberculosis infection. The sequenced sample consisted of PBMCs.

The CDR3: CASRETNTGELFF. The CDR3 DNA reads as TGTGCCAGCAGGGAGACGAACACCGGGGAGCTGTTTTTT. The chain carries TRBV27 and TRBJ2-2; the D is unclear. The CDR3 runs 13 residues. CDR1 and CDR2 (germline): MNHEY, SMNVEV (reference sequence). V lost 6 bases and J 0 bases, leaving 5 bases between the germline ends.